This T cell receptor beta chain was sequenced during a study of tumor-infiltrating lymphocytes in localized non-small cell lung cancer. For the study at large: Each patient gave resected tumor and non-adjacent uninvolved lung tissue.

This table comes from immunoSEQ multiplex PCR, and its TCRdb copy is limited to in-frame clones, with some not included. The profile shows 15,000 to 20,000 clones, about 84% of them singletons. The germline V and J ends were trimmed by 0 bases and 3 bases, with 9 bases remaining between them. Per the germline V gene, CDR1 is SGHRS and CDR2 is YFSETQ. The CDR3 length is 15 residues. This rearrangement joins TRBV5-1 to TRBJ2-2; D unresolved. Sequences were obtained from uninvolved lung tissue not adjacent to the tumor. This TCR derives from a human donor with non-small cell lung cancer. The chain's CDR3 is CASSLDNPDTGELFF. CDR3 bases: TGCGCCAGCAGCTTGGACAATCCGGACACCGGGGAGCTGTTTTTT.